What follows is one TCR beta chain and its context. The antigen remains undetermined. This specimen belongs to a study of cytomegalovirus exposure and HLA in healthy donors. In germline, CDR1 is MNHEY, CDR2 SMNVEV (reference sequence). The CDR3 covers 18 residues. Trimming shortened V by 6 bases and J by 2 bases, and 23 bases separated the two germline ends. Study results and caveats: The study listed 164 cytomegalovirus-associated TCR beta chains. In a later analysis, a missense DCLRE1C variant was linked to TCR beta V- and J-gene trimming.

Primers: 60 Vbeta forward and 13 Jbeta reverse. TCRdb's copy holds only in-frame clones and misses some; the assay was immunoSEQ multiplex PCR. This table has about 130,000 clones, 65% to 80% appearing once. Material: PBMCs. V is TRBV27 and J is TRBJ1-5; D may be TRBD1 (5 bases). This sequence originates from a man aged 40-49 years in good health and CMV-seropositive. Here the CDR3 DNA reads TGTGCCAGCAGCCCTATCCTGCGGGGGGGTTGGGGCAATCAGCCCCAGCATTTT. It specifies CASSPILRGGWGNQPQHF.